This T cell receptor (beta chain) was sequenced during a study of early T cells in non-severe SARS-CoV-2 infection. Researchers tagged individual cDNA molecules with unique molecular identifiers. Via MiXCR, TCRdb re-called the 5' RACE reads, giving one row per CDR3 protein. The sample lists nearly 45,000 distinct CDR3 sequences, 9.5% to 13% occurring once. The CDR3 has 15 amino acids. CDR1 is MGHDK and CDR2 is SYGVNS in the germline V gene. The V segment lost 1 base and the J segment 3 bases; nucleotides outside the gene matches: 6. Sequenced sample: whole blood. The sequence came from an adult who was a healthcare worker with PCR-confirmed SARS-CoV-2 infection or an uninfected control (not recorded which). The J gene is TRBJ2-7, the V gene TRBV25-1; the match to TRBD2 covers 7 bases. The chain's CDR3 is CASSEFASGYYEQYF. The CDR3 region has the DNA TGTGCCAGCAGTGAATTTGCTAGCGGTTACTACGAGCAGTACTTC.